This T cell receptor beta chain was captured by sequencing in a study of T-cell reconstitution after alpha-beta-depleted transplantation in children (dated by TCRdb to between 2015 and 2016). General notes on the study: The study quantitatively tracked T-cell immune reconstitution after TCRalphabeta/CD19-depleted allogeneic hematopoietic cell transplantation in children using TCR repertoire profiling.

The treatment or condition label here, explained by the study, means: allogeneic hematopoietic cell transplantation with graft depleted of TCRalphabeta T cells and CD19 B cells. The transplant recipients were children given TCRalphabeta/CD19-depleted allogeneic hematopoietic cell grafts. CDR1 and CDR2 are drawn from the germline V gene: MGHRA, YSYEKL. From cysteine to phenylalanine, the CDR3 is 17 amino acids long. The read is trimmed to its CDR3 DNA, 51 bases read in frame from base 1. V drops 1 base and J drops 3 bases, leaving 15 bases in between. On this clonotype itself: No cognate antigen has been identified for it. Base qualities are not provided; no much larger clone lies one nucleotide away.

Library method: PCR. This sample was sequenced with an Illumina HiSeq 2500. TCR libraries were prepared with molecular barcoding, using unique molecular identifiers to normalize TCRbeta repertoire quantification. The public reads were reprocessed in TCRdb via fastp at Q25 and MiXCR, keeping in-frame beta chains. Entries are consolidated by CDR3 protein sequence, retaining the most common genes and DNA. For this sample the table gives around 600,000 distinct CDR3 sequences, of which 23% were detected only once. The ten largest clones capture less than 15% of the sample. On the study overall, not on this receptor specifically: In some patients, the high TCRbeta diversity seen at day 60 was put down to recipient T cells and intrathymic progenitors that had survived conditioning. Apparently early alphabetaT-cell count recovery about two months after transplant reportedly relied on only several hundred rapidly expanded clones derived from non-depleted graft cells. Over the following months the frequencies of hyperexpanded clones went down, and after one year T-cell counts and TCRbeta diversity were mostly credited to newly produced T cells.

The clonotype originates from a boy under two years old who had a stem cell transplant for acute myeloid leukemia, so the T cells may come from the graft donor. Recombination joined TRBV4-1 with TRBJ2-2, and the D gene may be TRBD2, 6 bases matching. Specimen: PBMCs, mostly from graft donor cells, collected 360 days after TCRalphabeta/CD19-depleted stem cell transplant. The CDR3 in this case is CASSQGAAGHDTGELFF. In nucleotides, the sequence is TGCGCCAGCAGCCAAGGGGCAGCGGGTCACGACACCGGGGAGCTGTTTTTT.